This TCR beta chain was profiled in a study of cytomegalovirus exposure and HLA in healthy donors. Study-wide points: CMV serostatus was the only immune exposure information that was available.

Researchers ran the PCR with 60 Vbeta and 13 Jbeta primers. Original processing methods: Approximately 11 million shared chains were among the approximately 87 million unique TCR beta chains that a later analysis counted. The data were produced by immunoSEQ multiplex PCR, yet TCRdb's version contains in-frame clones alone and is incomplete. V, J and clone size are those of that table, while D and trimming were read from the DNA. The sample records over 120,000 clones, roughly 71% being singletons. At collection, donors were nominally healthy, but unrecorded immune exposures were probable. Germline CDR1 reads ENHRY; CDR2 reads SYGVKD. There are 13 residues in the CDR3. Regarding this clone: Its specificity is unknown.

The specimen sequenced was PBMCs. This TCR derives from a young man in good health and CMV-seronegative. The chain couples TRBV10-3 to TRBJ2-5, with 8 bases aligning to TRBD1. Judging by the DNA end, TRBJ2-7 fits better; the J call may be wrong. The CDR3 region is CAISPGTGYEQYF. In nucleotides, the CDR3 is TGTGCCATCAGTCCCGGGACAGGTTACGAGCAGTACTTC.